These 5 T cell receptor beta chains were all obtained from the same sample, sequenced in a study of blood T cells in healthy people across ages. PCR was performed a second time for roughly 7 to 11 cycles using a sample-barcoded 5' primer and a J-beta primer mix. TCRdb processed the 5' RACE reads anew with MiXCR; each CDR3 protein has one entry. The table has more than 700,000 distinct CDR3 sequences, approximately 53% seen once; the top ten hold about two fifths. What was sequenced was blood. The origin of the receptors is a man older than 75 in good health.

V gene TRBV28 combines with J gene TRBJ1-2, with 7 bases identical to TRBD1. Trimming removed 3 bases from V and 1 base from J; junction bases left unmatched: 5. The germline CDR1 and CDR2 sequences are MDHEN and SYDVKM. The CDR3 totals 15 residues. DNA for the CDR3: TGTGCCAGCAGTTTTCCGACAGGGTTTAACTATGGCTACACCTTC. Encoded protein: CASSFPTGFNYGYTF.

The chain joins TRBV25-1 to TRBJ1-6; D is uncertain. The V gene's germline CDR1 is MGHDK and CDR2 SYGVNS. CDR3 length equals 12 residues. Trimming took off 4 bases at V and 8 bases at J, with 6 bases between the two ends. This chain's CDR3 is CASSVLDSPLHF. The CDR3, as DNA: TGTGCCAGCAGTGTCCTCGATTCACCCCTCCACTTT.

The chain recombines TRBV7-3 with TRBJ2-3, with TRBD2 identical over 16 bases. This CDR3 has 18 amino acids. V trimming: 1 base; J trimming: 4 bases; junction bases outside the gene matches: 5. The germline gives CDR1 SGHTA, CDR2 FQGTGA. The CDR3 DNA sequence: TGTGCCAGCAGCTTAAGGGGACTAGCGGGAGGGCCTGCAGATACGCAGTATTTT. Encoded protein: CASSLRGLAGGPADTQYF.

The J gene is TRBJ2-3, the V gene TRBV5-1, with D unclear. The CDR3 runs 13 residues. CDR1 is SGHRS and CDR2 is YFSETQ in the germline V gene. V lost 0 bases, J lost 6 bases, and 8 bases lay in between. The CDR3 reads CASSLVIWDTQYF. The DNA for the CDR3 is TGCGCCAGCAGCTTGGTGATTTGGGATACGCAGTATTTT.

This chain links TRBV9 with TRBJ2-3; TRBD2 agrees at 13 bases. Trimming at V came to 0 bases and at J to 3 bases, leaving 4 bases not matched to a gene. CDR3 length: 17 amino acids. From germline, CDR1 is SGDLS and CDR2 YYNGEE. CDR3 DNA sequence: TGTGCCAGCAGCGTAGGACTAGCGGGAGGTGAGACAGATACGCAGTATTTT. This gives the protein CASSVGLAGGETDTQYF.